Reported below is one T cell receptor (beta chain). The data are from a study of blood T cell repertoires in COVID-19. This CDR3 is built from 14 residues. Looked up from germline, CDR1 is GTSNPN and CDR2 is SVGIG (reference sequence). J was trimmed by 10 bases and V by 2 bases; bases with no gene match: 7. Measured with immunoSEQ multiplex PCR; TCRdb has only the in-frame clones, and not every one. The table shows about 520,000 clones, with approximately 83% occurring only once. Input material: peripheral blood. The receptor was isolated from a human donor in a cohort sampled during active COVID-19. V is TRBV30 and J is TRBJ1-6; 8 bases map to TRBD1. This chain's CDR3 is CAWSPGQEVSPLHF. In DNA, the CDR3 is TGTGCCTGGAGTCCGGGACAGGAAGTCTCACCCCTCCACTTT. Supplemented by reference TRBV30 and TRBJ1-6, the full variable domain reads SQTIHQWPATLVQPVGSPLSLECTVEGTSNPNLYWYRQAAGRGLQLLFYSVGIGQISSEVPQNLSASRPQDRQFILSSKKLLLSDSGFYLCAWSPGQEVSPLHFGNGTRLTVT.